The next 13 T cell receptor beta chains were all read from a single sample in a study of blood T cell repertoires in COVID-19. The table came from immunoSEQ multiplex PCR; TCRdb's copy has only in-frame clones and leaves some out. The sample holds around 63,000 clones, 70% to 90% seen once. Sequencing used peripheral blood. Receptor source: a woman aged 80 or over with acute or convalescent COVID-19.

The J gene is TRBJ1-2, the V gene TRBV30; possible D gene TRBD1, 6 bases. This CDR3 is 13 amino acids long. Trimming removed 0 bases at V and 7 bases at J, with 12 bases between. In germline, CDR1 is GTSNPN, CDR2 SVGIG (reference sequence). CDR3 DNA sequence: TGTGCCTGGAGTGTACTGAAAGGGGGTGGCTACACCTTC. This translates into CAWSVLKGGGYTF.

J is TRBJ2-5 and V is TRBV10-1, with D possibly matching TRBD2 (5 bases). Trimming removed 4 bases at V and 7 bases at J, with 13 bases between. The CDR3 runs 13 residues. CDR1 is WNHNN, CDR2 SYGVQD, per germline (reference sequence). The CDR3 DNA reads TGCGCCAGCAGTGTTAGCGTGGTAGGGACCCAGTACTTC. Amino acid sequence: CASSVSVVGTQYF.

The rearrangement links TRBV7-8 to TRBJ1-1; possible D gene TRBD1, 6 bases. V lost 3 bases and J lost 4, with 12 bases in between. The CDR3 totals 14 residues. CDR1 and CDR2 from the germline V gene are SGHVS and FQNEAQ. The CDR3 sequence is CASSFGYRVTEAFF. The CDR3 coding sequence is TGTGCCAGCAGCTTCGGGTACAGGGTCACTGAAGCTTTCTTT.

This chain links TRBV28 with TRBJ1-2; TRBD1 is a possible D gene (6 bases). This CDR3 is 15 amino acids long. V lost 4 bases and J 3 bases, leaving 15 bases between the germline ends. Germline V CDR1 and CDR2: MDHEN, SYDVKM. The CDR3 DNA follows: TGTGCCAGCAGTTCCTACAGGGCGTCGGACTATGGCTACACCTTC. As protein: CASSSYRASDYGYTF.

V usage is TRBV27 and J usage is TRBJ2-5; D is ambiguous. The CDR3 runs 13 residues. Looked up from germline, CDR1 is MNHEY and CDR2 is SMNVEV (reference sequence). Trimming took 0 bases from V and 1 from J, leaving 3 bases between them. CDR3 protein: CASSLSSQETQYF. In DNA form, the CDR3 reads TGTGCCAGCAGTTTATCCAGCCAAGAGACCCAGTACTTC.

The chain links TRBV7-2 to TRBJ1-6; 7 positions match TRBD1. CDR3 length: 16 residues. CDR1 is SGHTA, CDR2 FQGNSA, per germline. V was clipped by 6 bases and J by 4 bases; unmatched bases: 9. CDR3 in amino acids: CASRPISGQYNSPLHF. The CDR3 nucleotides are TGTGCCAGCAGACCTATTTCGGGACAGTATAATTCACCCCTCCACTTT.

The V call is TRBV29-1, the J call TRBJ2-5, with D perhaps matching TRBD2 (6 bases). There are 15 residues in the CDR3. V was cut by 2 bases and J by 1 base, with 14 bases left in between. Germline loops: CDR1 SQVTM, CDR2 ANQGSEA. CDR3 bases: TGCAGCGTTGAAAGCGGGTGGGGTTTCCAAGAGACCCAGTACTTC. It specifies CSVESGWGFQETQYF.

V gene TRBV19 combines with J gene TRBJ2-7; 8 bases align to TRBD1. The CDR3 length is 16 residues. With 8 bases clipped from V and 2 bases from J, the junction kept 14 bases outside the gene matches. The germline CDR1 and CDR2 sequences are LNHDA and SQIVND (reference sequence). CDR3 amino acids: CASFLQRDRRTYEQYF. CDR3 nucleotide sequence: TGTGCCAGTTTTTTGCAGAGGGACAGGCGCACCTACGAGCAGTACTTC.

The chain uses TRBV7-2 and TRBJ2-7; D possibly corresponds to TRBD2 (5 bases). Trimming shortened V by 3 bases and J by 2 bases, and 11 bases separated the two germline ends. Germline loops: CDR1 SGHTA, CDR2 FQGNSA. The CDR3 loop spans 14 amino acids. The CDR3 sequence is CASSLYEGTYEQYF. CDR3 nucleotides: TGTGCCAGCAGCTTGTACGAGGGAACCTACGAGCAGTACTTC. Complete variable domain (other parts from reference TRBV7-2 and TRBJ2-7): GAGVSQSPSNKVTEKGKDVELRCDPISGHTALYWYRQSLGQGLEFLIYFQGNSAPDKSGLPSDRFSAERTGGSVSTLTIQRTQQEDSAVYLCASSLYEGTYEQYFGPGTRLTVT.

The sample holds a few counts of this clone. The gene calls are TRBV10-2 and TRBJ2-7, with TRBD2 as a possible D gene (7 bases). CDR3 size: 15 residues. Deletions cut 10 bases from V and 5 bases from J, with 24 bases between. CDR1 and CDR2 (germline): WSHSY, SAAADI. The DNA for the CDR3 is TGCGCCACCTATCCCGGGGGGCCAACATCCCACGAGCAGTACTTC. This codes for CATYPGGPTSHEQYF.

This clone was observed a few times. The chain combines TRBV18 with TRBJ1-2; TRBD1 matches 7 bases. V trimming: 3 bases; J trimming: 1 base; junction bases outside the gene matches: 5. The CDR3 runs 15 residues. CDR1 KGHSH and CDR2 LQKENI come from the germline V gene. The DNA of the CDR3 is TGTGCCAGCTCACCGCCAGGGGGGATTAACTATGGCTACACCTTC. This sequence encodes CASSPPGGINYGYTF.

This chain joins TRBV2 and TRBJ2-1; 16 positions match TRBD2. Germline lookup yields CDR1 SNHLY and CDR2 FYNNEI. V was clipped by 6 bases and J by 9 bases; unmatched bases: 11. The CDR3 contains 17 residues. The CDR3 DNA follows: TGTGCCAGCAGCGTAACTGGGACTAGCGGGGGGGCGGTTGAGCAGTTCTTC. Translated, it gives CASSVTGTSGGAVEQFF.

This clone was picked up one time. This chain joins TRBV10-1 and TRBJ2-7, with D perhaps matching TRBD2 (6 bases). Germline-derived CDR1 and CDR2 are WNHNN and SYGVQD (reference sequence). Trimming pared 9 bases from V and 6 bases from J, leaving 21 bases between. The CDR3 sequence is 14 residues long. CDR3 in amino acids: CARALGASVGEQYF. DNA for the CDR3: TGCGCCAGGGCTCTCGGGGCTAGCGTTGGCGAGCAGTACTTC.